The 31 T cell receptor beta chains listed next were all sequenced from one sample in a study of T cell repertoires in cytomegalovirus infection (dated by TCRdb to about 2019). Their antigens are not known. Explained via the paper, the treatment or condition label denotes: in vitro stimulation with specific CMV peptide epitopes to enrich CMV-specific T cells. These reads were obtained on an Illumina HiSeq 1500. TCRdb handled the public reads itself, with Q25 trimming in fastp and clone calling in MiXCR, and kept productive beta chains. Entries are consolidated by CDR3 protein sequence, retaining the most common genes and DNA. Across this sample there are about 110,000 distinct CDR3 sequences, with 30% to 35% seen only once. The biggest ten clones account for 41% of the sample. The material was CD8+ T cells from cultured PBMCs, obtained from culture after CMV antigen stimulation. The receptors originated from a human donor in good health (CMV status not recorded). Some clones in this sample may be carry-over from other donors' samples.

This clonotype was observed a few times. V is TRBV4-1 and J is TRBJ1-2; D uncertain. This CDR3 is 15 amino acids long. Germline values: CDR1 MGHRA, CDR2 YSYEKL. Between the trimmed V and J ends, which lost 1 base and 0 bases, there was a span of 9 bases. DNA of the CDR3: TGCGCCAGCAGCCAAGGTCATACTACTAACTATGGCTACACCTTC. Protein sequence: CASSQGHTTNYGYTF.

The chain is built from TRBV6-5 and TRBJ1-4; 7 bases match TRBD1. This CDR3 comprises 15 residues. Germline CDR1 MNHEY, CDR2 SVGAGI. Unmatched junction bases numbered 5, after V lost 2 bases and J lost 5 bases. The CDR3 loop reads CASSYETGPNEKLFF. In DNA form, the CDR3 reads TGTGCCAGCAGTTACGAGACAGGGCCCAATGAAAAACTGTTTTTT.

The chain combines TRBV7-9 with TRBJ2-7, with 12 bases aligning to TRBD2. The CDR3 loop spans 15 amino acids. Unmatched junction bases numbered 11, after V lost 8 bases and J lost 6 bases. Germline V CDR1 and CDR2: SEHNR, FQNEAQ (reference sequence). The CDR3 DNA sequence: TGTGCCAGCGGCCAACTAGCGGGGGGCTTCGGCGAGCAGTACTTC. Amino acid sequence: CASGQLAGGFGEQYF.

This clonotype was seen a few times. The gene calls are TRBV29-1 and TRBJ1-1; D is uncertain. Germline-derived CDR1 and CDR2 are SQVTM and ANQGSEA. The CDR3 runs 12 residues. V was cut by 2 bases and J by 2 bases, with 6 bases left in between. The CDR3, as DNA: TGCAGCGTTGAACGCCAAAACACTGAAGCTTTCTTT. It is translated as CSVERQNTEAFF. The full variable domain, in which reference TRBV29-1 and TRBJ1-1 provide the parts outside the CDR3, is SAVISQKPSRDICQRGTSLTIQCQVDSQVTMMFWYRQQPGQSLTLIATANQGSEATYESGFVIDKFPISRPNLTFSTLTVSNMSPEDSSIYLCSVERQNTEAFFGQGTRLTVV.

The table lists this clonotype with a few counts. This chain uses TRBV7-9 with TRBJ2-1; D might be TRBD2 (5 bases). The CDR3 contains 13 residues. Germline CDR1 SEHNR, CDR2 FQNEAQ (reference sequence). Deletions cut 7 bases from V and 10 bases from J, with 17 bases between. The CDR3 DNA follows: TGTGCCAGCAAATTAAATCTAGCTTTGGAGCAGTTCTTC. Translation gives CASKLNLALEQFF. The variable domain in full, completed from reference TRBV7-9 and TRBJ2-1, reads DTGVSQNPRHKITKRGQNVTFRCDPISEHNRLYWYRQTLGQGPEFLTYFQNEAQLEKSRLLSDRFSAERPKGSFSTLEIQRTEQGDSAMYLCASKLNLALEQFFGPGTRLTVL.

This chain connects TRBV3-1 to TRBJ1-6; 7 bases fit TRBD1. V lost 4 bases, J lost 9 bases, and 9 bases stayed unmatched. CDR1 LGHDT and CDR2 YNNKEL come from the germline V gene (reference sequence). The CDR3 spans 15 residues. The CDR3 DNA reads TGTGCCAGCAGCCGCCAGGGGGACGGATTTTCACCCCTCCACTTT. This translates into CASSRQGDGFSPLHF.

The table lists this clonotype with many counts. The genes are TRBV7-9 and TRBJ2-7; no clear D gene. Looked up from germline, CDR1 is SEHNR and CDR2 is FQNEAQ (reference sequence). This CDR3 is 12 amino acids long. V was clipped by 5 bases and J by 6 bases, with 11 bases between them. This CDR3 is CASSPALGEQYF. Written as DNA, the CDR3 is TGTGCCAGCAGCCCGGCTCTGGGCGAGCAGTACTTC.

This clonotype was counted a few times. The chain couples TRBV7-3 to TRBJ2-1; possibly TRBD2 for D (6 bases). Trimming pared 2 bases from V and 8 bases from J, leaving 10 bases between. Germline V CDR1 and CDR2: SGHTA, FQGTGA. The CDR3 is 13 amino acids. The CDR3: CASSLASADEQFF. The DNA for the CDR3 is TGTGCCAGCAGCTTAGCTAGCGCGGATGAGCAGTTCTTC.

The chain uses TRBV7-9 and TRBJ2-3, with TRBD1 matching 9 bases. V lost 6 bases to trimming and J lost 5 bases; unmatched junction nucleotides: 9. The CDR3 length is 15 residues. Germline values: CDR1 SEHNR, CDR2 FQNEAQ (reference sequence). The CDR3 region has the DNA TGTGCCAGCAGAATCGGGACAGGGAAAAAAGATACGCAGTATTTT. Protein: CASRIGTGKKDTQYF.

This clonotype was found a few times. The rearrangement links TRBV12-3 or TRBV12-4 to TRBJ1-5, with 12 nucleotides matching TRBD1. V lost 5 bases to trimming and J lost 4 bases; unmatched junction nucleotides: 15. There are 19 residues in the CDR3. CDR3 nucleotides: TGTGCCAGCAGTCCCGCGGGACAGGGGGCAGAGGGCTTTAATCAGCCCCAGCATTTT. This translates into CASSPAGQGAEGFNQPQHF.

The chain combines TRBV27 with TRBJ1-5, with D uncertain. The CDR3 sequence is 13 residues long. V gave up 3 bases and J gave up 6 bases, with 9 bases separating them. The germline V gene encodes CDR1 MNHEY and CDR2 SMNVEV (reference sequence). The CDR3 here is CASSLAVGQPQHF. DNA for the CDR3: TGTGCCAGCAGTTTGGCCGTTGGTCAGCCCCAGCATTTT.

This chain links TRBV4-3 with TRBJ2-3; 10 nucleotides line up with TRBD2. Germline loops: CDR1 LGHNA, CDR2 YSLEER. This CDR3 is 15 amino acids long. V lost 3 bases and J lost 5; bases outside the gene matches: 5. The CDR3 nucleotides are TGCGCCAGCAGCCACACTAGCGGGGCAGGAGATACGCAGTATTTT. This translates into CASSHTSGAGDTQYF.

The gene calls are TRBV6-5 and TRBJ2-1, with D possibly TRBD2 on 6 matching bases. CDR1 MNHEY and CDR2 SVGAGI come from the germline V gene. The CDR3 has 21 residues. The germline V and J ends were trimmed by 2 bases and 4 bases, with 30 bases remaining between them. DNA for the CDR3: TGTGCCAGCAGTTACACCCATCCAGGACGGAGGGTTCAAGTTAAGTACAATGAGCAGTTCTTC. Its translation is CASSYTHPGRRVQVKYNEQFF.

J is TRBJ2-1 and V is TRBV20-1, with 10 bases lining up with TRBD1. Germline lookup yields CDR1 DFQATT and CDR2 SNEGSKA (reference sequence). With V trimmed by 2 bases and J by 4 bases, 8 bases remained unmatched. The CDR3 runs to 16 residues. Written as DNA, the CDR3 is TGCAGTGCTAGAAGAATGACAGGGGGCGATTACAATGAGCAGTTCTTC. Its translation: CSARRMTGGDYNEQFF.

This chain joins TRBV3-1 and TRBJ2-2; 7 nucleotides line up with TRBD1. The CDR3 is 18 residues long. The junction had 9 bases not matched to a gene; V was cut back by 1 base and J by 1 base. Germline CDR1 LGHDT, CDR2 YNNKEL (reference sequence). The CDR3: CASSQVLSRDRNTGELFF. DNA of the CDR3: TGTGCCAGCAGCCAAGTACTCAGCCGGGACAGGAACACCGGGGAGCTGTTTTTT. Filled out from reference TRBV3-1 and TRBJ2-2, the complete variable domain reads DTAVSQTPKYLVTQMGNDKSIKCEQNLGHDTMYWYKQDSKKFLKIMFSYNNKELIINETVPNRFSPKSPDKAHLNLHINSLELGDSAVYFCASSQVLSRDRNTGELFFGEGSRLTVL.

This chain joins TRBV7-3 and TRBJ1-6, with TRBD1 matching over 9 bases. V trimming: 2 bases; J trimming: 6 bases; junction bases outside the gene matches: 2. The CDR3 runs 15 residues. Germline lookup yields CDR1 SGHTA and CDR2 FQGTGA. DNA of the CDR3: TGTGCCAGCAGCTTAGAGGGACAGGGTAATTCACCCCTCCACTTT. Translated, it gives CASSLEGQGNSPLHF.

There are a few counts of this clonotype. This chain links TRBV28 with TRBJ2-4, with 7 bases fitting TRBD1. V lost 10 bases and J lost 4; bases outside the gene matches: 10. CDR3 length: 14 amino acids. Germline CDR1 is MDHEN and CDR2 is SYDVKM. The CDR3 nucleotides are TGTGCCACCACCGGGACGACAGGGAAAAACATTCAGTACTTC. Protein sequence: CATTGTTGKNIQYF.

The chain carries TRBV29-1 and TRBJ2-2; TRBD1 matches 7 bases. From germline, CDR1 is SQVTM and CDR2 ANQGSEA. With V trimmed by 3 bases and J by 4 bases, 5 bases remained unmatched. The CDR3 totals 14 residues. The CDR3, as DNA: TGCAGCGTTGACATTCAGGGGGTCACCGGGGAGCTGTTTTTT. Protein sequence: CSVDIQGVTGELFF.

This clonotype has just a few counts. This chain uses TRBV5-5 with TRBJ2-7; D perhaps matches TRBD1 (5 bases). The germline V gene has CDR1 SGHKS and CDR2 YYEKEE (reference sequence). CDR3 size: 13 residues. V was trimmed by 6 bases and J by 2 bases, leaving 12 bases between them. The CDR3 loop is CASILTEAYEQYF. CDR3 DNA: TGTGCCAGCATCCTGACAGAAGCCTACGAGCAGTACTTC.

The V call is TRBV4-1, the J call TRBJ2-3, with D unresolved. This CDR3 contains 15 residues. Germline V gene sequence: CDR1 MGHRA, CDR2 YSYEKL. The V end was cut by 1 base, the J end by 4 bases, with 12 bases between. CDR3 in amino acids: CASSQVLRAADTQYF. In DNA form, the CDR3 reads TGCGCCAGCAGCCAAGTCCTCCGGGCGGCAGATACGCAGTATTTT.

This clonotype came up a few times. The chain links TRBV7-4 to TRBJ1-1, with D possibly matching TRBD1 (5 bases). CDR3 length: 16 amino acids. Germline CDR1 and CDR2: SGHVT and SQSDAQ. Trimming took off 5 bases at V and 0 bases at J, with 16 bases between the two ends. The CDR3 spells CASSPVGGHMNTEAFF. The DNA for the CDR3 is TGTGCCAGCAGCCCAGTTGGAGGACATATGAACACTGAAGCTTTCTTT.

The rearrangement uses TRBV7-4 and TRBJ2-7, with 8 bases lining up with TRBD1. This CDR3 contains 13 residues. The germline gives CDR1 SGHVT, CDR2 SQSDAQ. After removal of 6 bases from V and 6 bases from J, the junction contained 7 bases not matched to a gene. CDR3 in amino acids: CASSGQGFAEQYF. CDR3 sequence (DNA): TGTGCCAGCAGTGGACAGGGATTTGCCGAGCAGTACTTC.

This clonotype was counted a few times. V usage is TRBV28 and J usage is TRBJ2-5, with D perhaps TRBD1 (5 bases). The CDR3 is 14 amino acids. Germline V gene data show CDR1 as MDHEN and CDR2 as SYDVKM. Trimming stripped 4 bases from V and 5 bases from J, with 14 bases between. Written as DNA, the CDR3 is TGTGCCAGCAGTTGGACAACCACCCAGGAGACCCAGTACTTC. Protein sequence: CASSWTTTQETQYF. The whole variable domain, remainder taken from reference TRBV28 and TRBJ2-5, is DVKVTQSSRYLVKRTGEKVFLECVQDMDHENMFWYRQDPGLGLRLIYFSYDVKMKEKGDIPEGYSVSREKKERFSLILESASTNQTSMYLCASSWTTTQETQYFGPGTRLLVL.

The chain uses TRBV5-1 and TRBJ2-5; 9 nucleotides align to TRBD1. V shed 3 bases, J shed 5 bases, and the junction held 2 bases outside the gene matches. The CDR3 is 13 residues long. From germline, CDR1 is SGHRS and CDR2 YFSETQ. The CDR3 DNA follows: TGCGCCAGCAGCTGGGACAGGGAGGAGACCCAGTACTTC. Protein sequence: CASSWDREETQYF.

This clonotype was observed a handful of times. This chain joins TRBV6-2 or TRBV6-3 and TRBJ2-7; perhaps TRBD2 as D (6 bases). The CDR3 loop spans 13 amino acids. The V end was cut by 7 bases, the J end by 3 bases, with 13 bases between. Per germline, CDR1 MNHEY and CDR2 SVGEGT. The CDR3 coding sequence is TGTGCCAGCACTACTGGTAGCGGCTACGAGCAGTACTTC. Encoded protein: CASTTGSGYEQYF.

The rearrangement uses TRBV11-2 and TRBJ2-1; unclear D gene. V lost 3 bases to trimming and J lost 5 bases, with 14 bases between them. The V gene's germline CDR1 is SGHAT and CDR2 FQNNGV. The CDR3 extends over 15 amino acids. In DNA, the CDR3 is TGTGCCAGCAGCTTTGCCTCCGGGTGGAACAATGAGCAGTTCTTC. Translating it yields CASSFASGWNNEQFF.

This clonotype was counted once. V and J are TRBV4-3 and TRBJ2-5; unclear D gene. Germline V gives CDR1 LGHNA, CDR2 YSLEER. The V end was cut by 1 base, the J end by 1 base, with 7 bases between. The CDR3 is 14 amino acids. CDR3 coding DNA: TGCGCCAGCAGCCAAGGTTCTTTCCAAGAGACCCAGTACTTC. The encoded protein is CASSQGSFQETQYF.

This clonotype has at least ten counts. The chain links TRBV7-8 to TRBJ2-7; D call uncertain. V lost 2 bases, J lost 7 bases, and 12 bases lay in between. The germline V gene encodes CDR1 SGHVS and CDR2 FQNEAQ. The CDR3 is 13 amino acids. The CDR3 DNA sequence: TGTGCCAGCAGCTTATCCGGCGTGGGAGAGCAGTACTTC. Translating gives CASSLSGVGEQYF.

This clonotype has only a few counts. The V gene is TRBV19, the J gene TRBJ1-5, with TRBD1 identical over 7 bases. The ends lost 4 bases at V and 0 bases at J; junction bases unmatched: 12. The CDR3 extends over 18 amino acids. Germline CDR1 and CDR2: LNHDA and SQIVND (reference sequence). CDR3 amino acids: CASSTPRDSLYSNQPQHF. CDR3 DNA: TGTGCCAGTAGTACTCCACGGGACAGCCTTTATAGCAATCAGCCCCAGCATTTT.

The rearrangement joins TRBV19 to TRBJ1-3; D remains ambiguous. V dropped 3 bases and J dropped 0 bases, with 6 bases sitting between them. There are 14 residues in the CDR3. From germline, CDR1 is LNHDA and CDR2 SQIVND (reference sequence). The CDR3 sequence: CASSMTTSGNTIYF. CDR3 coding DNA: TGTGCCAGTAGTATGACGACCTCTGGAAACACCATATATTTT.

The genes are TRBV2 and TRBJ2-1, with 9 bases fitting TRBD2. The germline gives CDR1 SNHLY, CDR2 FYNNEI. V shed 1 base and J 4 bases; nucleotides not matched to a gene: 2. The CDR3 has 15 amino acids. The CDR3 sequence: CASSEGTSGYNEQFF. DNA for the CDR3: TGTGCCAGCAGTGAAGGCACTAGCGGGTACAATGAGCAGTTCTTC.